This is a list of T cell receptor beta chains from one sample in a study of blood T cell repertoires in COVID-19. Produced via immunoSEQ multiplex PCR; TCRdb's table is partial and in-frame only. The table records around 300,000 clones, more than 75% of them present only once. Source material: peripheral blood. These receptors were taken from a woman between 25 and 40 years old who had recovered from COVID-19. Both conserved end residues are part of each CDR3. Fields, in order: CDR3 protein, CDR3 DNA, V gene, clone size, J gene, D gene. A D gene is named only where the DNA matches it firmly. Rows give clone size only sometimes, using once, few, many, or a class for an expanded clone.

CDR3: CASSLIGTGSRGYTF
DNA: TGTGCCAGCAGTTTAATAGGGACAGGGTCGCGAGGCTACACCTTC
V: TRBV28
size: few
J: TRBJ1-2
D: TRBD1

CDR3: CASSGGTGMTQYF
DNA: TGTGCCAGCAGCGGAGGGACAGGGATGACCCAGTACTTC
V: TRBV2
size: NA
J: TRBJ2-5
D: TRBD1

CDR3: CASSQDPVQGLGRDTQYF
DNA: TGCGCCAGCAGCCAAGATCCTGTACAGGGCCTTGGTCGAGATACGCAGTATTTT
V: TRBV4-1
size: NA
J: TRBJ2-3
D: NA

CDR3: CAWNGVGGQPQHF
DNA: TGTGCCTGGAACGGGGTTGGCGGTCAGCCCCAGCATTTT
V: TRBV30
size: NA
J: TRBJ1-5
D: NA

CDR3: CASSPRQNTEAFF
DNA: TGTGCCAGCAGCCCTCGACAGAACACTGAAGCTTTCTTT
V: TRBV9
size: once
J: TRBJ1-1
D: NA

CDR3: CASSKEQGTQYF
DNA: TGTGCCAGCAGCAAAGAACAGGGGACCCAGTACTTC
V: TRBV11-2
size: NA
J: TRBJ2-5
D: NA

CDR3: CAISGQGEGYEQYF
DNA: TGTGCCATCAGTGGACAGGGAGAAGGTTACGAGCAGTACTTC
V: TRBV10-3
size: NA
J: TRBJ2-7
D: TRBD1

CDR3: CASSHPDRAYEQYF
DNA: TGTGCCAGCAGTCATCCTGACAGAGCCTACGAGCAGTACTTC
V: TRBV14
size: NA
J: TRBJ2-7
D: NA

CDR3: CSAREQFF
DNA: TGCAGTGCTCGTGAGCAGTTCTTC
V: TRBV20-1
size: NA
J: TRBJ2-1
D: NA

CDR3: CAISGDSEGNTEAFF
DNA: TGTGCCATCAGTGGGGACAGTGAGGGGAACACTGAAGCTTTCTTT
V: TRBV10-3
size: NA
J: TRBJ1-1
D: TRBD1

CDR3: CASSRASDYQETQYF
DNA: TGCGCCAGCAGCCGCGCTTCTGACTACCAAGAGACCCAGTACTTC
V: TRBV4-1
size: NA
J: TRBJ2-5
D: NA

CDR3: CASSLVGINYGYTF
DNA: TGTGCCAGCAGCTTAGTCGGGATCAACTATGGCTACACCTTC
V: TRBV7-9
size: NA
J: TRBJ1-2
D: NA

CDR3: CASSYGRGSAGNTIYF
DNA: TGTGCCAGCAGTTACGGGAGGGGGAGCGCTGGAAACACCATATATTTT
V: TRBV6-6
size: NA
J: TRBJ1-3
D: NA

CDR3: CASSLDHRWGHEQFF
DNA: TGTGCCAGCAGCTTAGATCACAGATGGGGCCATGAGCAGTTCTTC
V: TRBV11-2
size: NA
J: TRBJ2-1
D: NA

CDR3: CASGGGYNSPLHF
DNA: TGTGCGTCGGGTGGAGGATATAATTCACCCCTCCACTTT
V: TRBV27
size: NA
J: TRBJ1-6
D: NA

CDR3: CASSPGGQSNQPQHF
DNA: TGCGCCAGCAGCCCAGGGGGCCAGAGCAATCAGCCCCAGCATTTT
V: TRBV10-1
size: NA
J: TRBJ1-5
D: TRBD1

CDR3: CASSFLTSPSDTDTQYF
DNA: TGTGCCAGCAGTTTCCTAACTAGCCCCTCTGACACAGATACGCAGTATTTT
V: TRBV6-2/TRBV6-3
size: NA
J: TRBJ2-3
D: NA

CDR3: CATRKGKPGQGAEEQYF
DNA: TGTGCCACCAGGAAGGGGAAACCGGGACAGGGCGCGGAGGAGCAGTACTTC
V: TRBV24-1
size: NA
J: TRBJ2-7
D: TRBD1

CDR3: CASSFAGAETQYF
DNA: TGTGCCAGCAGTTTCGCCGGAGCGGAGACCCAGTACTTC
V: TRBV12-3/TRBV12-4
size: once
J: TRBJ2-5
D: NA

CDR3: CASSPSGGAGSPLHF
DNA: TGTGCCAGCAGCCCCTCTGGGGGGGCAGGTTCACCCCTCCACTTT
V: TRBV9
size: NA
J: TRBJ1-6
D: NA

CDR3: CASSSDGSWDTEAFF
DNA: TGTGCCAGCAGCTCTGACGGGAGTTGGGACACTGAAGCTTTCTTT
V: TRBV7-9
size: NA
J: TRBJ1-1
D: NA

CDR3: CASSQDSAGSYEQYF
DNA: TGCGCCAGCAGCCAAGATTCCGCAGGATCCTACGAGCAGTACTTC
V: TRBV4-1
size: NA
J: TRBJ2-7
D: NA

CDR3: CASKGVSNTGELFF
DNA: TGTGCCAGCAAGGGAGTATCGAACACCGGGGAGCTGTTTTTT
V: TRBV6-5
size: NA
J: TRBJ2-2
D: NA

CDR3: CASSAVGWAGEETQYF
DNA: TGTGCCAGCAGCGCCGTTGGTTGGGCAGGGGAGGAGACCCAGTACTTC
V: TRBV11-3
size: NA
J: TRBJ2-5
D: NA

CDR3: CASTTGGSGNTIYF
DNA: TGTGCCAGTACTACAGGGGGCTCTGGAAACACCATATATTTT
V: TRBV19
size: NA
J: TRBJ1-3
D: TRBD1

CDR3: CASSTLQGAPYNEQFF
DNA: TGTGCCAGTAGTACGTTACAGGGGGCCCCCTACAATGAGCAGTTCTTC
V: TRBV19
size: NA
J: TRBJ2-1
D: TRBD1

CDR3: CASSPGLEYEQYF
DNA: TGCGCCAGCAGCCCGGGACTGGAATACGAGCAGTACTTC
V: TRBV5-1
size: NA
J: TRBJ2-7
D: NA

CDR3: CASSYSLVGGDEQFF
DNA: TGTGCCAGCAGTTACTCGCTCGTCGGAGGCGATGAGCAGTTCTTC
V: TRBV6-2/TRBV6-3
size: once
J: TRBJ2-1
D: NA

CDR3: CASSARDRAIDSNQPQHF
DNA: TGTGCCAGCAGTGCCCGGGACAGGGCAATAGATAGCAATCAGCCCCAGCATTTT
V: TRBV6-1
size: NA
J: TRBJ1-5
D: TRBD1

CDR3: CAWSLTGANEKLFF
DNA: TGTGCCTGGAGCCTTACAGGGGCTAATGAAAAACTGTTTTTT
V: TRBV30
size: NA
J: TRBJ1-4
D: TRBD1

CDR3: CASTEGRQGRLAYEQYF
DNA: TGTGCCAGCACCGAGGGTCGACAGGGACGGTTGGCCTACGAGCAGTACTTC
V: TRBV28
size: NA
J: TRBJ2-7
D: TRBD1

CDR3: CASSLVKDSTIYF
DNA: TGTGCCAGCAGCTTAGTCAAAGACAGCACCATATATTTT
V: TRBV11-2
size: NA
J: TRBJ1-3
D: NA

CDR3: CASSSGQGKTEAFF
DNA: TGCGCCAGCAGCTCCGGACAGGGAAAAACTGAAGCTTTCTTT
V: TRBV5-1
size: NA
J: TRBJ1-1
D: TRBD1

CDR3: CASSPDSGRVSKNIQYF
DNA: TGTGCCAGCAGCCCCGATAGCGGGAGGGTTTCCAAAAACATTCAGTACTTC
V: TRBV11-2
size: NA
J: TRBJ2-4
D: TRBD2

CDR3: CASARQAANQPQHF
DNA: TGTGCCAGCGCGCGACAGGCAGCCAATCAGCCCCAGCATTTT
V: TRBV27
size: NA
J: TRBJ1-5
D: NA

CDR3: CASSAPGGSINEQFF
DNA: TGTGCCAGCAGCGCCCCAGGGGGGAGCATAAATGAGCAGTTCTTC
V: TRBV9
size: NA
J: TRBJ2-1
D: NA

CDR3: CATRGFGQPYEQYF
DNA: TGTGCCACTCGGGGATTTGGACAGCCCTACGAGCAGTACTTC
V: TRBV6-6
size: once
J: TRBJ2-7
D: NA

CDR3: CASSQAPHTEAFF
DNA: TGTGCCAGCAGCCAGGCACCCCACACTGAAGCTTTCTTT
V: TRBV14
size: NA
J: TRBJ1-1
D: NA

CDR3: CATSDLTGDSETQYF
DNA: TGTGCCACCAGTGACCTGACAGGGGATTCGGAGACCCAGTACTTC
V: TRBV24-1
size: NA
J: TRBJ2-5
D: TRBD1

CDR3: CASSLVYWNTGELFF
DNA: TGTGCCAGCAGCTTAGTTTATTGGAACACCGGGGAGCTGTTTTTT
V: TRBV7-2
size: NA
J: TRBJ2-2
D: NA

CDR3: CASRSSGANVLTF
DNA: TGTGCCAGCAGGTCGTCTGGGGCCAACGTCCTGACTTTC
V: TRBV6-5
size: few
J: TRBJ2-6
D: NA

CDR3: CASSRDPYEQYF
DNA: TGTGCCAGTAGTCGGGATCCCTACGAGCAGTACTTC
V: TRBV19
size: NA
J: TRBJ2-7
D: NA

CDR3: CASTSQGPYEQYF
DNA: TGTGCCAGCACATCACAGGGCCCCTACGAGCAGTACTTC
V: TRBV28
size: many
J: TRBJ2-7
D: NA

CDR3: CASSLSGSSYNEQFF
DNA: TGTGCCAGCAGCTTAAGCGGCTCATCCTACAATGAGCAGTTCTTC
V: TRBV5-4
size: NA
J: TRBJ2-1
D: NA

CDR3: CASSLGQGAGYGYTF
DNA: TGTGCCAGCAGCTTAGGTCAGGGGGCAGGCTATGGCTACACCTTC
V: TRBV7-8
size: NA
J: TRBJ1-2
D: TRBD1

CDR3: CASSQDGQASYEQYF
DNA: TGCGCCAGCAGCCAAGATGGGCAGGCAAGCTACGAGCAGTACTTC
V: TRBV4-1
size: NA
J: TRBJ2-7
D: NA

CDR3: CASSSGLVGTGELFF
DNA: TGTGCCAGCAGCTCGGGGTTAGTGGGCACCGGGGAGCTGTTTTTT
V: TRBV5-5
size: NA
J: TRBJ2-2
D: NA

CDR3: CASSKGTGNNEKLFF
DNA: TGTGCCAGCAGCAAAGGGACAGGGAATAATGAAAAACTGTTTTTT
V: TRBV21-1
size: once
J: TRBJ1-4
D: NA

CDR3: CATSETTKNIQYF
DNA: TGTGCCACCAGTGAAACGACAAAAAACATTCAGTACTTC
V: TRBV24-1
size: NA
J: TRBJ2-4
D: NA

CDR3: CASSLSGGANVLTF
DNA: TGTGCCAGCTCCCTCTCGGGTGGGGCCAACGTCCTGACTTTC
V: TRBV27
size: NA
J: TRBJ2-6
D: NA

CDR3: CASSMGIPPSYTQYF
DNA: TGTGCCAGTAGTATGGGCATACCTCCCTCATATACGCAGTATTTT
V: TRBV19
size: NA
J: TRBJ2-3
D: NA

CDR3: CASSGLAELNTGELFF
DNA: TGTGCCAGCAGCGGACTAGCGGAGCTGAACACCGGGGAGCTGTTTTTT
V: TRBV27
size: NA
J: TRBJ2-2
D: TRBD2

CDR3: CASSFSGVPYGYTF
DNA: TGTGCCAGCAGTTTTTCAGGCGTCCCCTATGGCTACACCTTC
V: TRBV27
size: NA
J: TRBJ1-2
D: NA

CDR3: CASSFLNPGLAYGYTF
DNA: TGTGCCAGCAGTTTCCTTAATCCGGGACTGGCCTATGGCTACACCTTC
V: TRBV28
size: NA
J: TRBJ1-2
D: NA

CDR3: CASSLGGGAFF
DNA: TGTGCCAGCAGTTTGGGGGGTGGAGCTTTCTTT
V: TRBV12-3/TRBV12-4
size: NA
J: TRBJ1-1
D: NA